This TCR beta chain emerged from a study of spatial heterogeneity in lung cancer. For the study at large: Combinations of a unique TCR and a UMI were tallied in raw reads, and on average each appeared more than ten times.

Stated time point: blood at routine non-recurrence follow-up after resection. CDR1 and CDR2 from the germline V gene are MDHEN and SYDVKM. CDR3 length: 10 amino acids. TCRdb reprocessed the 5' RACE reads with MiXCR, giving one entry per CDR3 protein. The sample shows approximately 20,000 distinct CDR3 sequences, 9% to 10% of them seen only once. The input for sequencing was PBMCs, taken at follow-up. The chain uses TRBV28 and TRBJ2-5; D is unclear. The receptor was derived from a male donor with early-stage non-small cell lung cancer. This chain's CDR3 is CVPRRETQYF. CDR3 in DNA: TGTGTTCCCAGGAGAGAGACCCAGTACTTC.